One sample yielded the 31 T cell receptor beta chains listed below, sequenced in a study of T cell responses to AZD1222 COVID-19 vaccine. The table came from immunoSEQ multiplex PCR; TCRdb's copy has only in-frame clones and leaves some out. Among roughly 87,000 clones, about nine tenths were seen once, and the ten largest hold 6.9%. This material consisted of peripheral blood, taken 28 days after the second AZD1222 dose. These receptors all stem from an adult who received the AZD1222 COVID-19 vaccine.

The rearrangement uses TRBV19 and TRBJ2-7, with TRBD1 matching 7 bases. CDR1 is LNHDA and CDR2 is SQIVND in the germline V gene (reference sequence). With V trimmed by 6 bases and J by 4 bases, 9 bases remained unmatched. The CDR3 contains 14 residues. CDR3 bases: TGTGCCAGTAGACCAGAGACAGGGTCGTACGAGCAGTACTTC. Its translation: CASRPETGSYEQYF.

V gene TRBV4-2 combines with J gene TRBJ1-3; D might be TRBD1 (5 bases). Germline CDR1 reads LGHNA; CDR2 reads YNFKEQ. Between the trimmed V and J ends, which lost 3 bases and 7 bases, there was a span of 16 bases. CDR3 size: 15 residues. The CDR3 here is CASSHQGSSGNTIYF. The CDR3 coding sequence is TGTGCCAGCAGCCATCAGGGTTCCTCGGGCAACACCATATATTTT.

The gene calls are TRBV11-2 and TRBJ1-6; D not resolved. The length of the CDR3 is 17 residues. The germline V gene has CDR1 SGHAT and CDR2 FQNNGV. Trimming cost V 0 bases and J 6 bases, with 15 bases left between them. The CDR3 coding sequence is TGTGCCAGCAGCTTAGATCGTTTCCGGGCCATTAATTCACCCCTCCACTTT. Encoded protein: CASSLDRFRAINSPLHF.

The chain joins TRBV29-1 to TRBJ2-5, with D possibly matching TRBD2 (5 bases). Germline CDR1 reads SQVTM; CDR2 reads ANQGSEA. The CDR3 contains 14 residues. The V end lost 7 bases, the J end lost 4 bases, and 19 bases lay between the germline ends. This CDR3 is CSAKPTRVRETQYF. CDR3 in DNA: TGCAGCGCCAAACCGACGAGGGTCCGAGAGACCCAGTACTTC.

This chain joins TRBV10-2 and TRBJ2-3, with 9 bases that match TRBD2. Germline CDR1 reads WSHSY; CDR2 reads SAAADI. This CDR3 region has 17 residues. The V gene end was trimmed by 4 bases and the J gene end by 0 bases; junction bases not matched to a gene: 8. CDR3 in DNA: TGCGCCAGCAGTGTAAAGGCGGGGGGGTCAAGCACAGATACGCAGTATTTT. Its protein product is CASSVKAGGSSTDTQYF.

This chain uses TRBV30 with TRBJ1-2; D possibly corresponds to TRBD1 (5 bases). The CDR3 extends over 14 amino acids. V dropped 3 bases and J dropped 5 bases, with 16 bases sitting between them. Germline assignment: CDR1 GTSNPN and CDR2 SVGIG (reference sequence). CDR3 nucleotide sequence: TGTGCCTGGAGAAAAGTCGGGACGATTTATGGCTACACCTTC. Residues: CAWRKVGTIYGYTF. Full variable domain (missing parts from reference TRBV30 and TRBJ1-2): SQTIHQWPATLVQPVGSPLSLECTVEGTSNPNLYWYRQAAGRGLQLLFYSVGIGQISSEVPQNLSASRPQDRQFILSSKKLLLSDSGFYLCAWRKVGTIYGYTFGSGTRLTVV.

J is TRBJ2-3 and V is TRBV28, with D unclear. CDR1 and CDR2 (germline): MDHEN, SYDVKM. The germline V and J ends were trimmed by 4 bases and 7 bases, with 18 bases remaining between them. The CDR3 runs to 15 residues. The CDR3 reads CASSSSTAQRHTQYF. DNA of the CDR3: TGTGCCAGCAGTTCCTCGACGGCACAACGGCATACGCAGTATTTT.

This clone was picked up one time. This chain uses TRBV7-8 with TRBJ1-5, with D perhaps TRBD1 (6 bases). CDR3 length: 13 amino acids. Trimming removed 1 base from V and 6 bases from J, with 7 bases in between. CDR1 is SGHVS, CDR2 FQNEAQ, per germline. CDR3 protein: CASSLGGRQPQHF. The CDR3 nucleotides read TGTGCCAGCAGCTTAGGGGGGCGTCAGCCCCAGCATTTT.

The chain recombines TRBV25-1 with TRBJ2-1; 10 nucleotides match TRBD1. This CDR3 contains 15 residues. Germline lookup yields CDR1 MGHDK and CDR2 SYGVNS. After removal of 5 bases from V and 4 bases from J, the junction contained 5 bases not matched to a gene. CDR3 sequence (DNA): TGTGCCAGCAGTAGACAGGGGGCGAGATACAATGAGCAGTTCTTC. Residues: CASSRQGARYNEQFF. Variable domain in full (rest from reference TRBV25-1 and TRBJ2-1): EADIYQTPRYLVIGTGKKITLECSQTMGHDKMYWYQQDPGMELHLIHYSYGVNSTEKGDLSSESTVSRIRTEHFPLTLESARPSHTSQYLCASSRQGARYNEQFFGPGTRLTVL.

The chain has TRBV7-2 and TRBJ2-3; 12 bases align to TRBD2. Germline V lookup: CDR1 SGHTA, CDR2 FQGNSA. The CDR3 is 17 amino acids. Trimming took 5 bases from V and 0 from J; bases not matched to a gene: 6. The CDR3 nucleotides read TGTGCCAGCAGCGGCCGACTAGCGGGGGCTAGCACAGATACGCAGTATTTT. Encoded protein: CASSGRLAGASTDTQYF.

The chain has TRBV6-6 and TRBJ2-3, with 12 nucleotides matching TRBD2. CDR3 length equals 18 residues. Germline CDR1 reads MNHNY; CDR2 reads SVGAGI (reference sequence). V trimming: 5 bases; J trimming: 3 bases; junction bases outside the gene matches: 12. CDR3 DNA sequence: TGTGCCAGCAGTCATCTAGCGGGAGGGCCATTGGAAACAGATACGCAGTATTTT. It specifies CASSHLAGGPLETDTQYF.

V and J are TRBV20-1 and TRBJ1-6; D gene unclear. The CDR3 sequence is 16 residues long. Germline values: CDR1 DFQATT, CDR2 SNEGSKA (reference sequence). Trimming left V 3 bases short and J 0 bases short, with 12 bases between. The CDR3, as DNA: TGCAGTGCTAGTGACGTCTCTAGCTCCTATAATTCACCCCTCCACTTT. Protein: CSASDVSSSYNSPLHF.

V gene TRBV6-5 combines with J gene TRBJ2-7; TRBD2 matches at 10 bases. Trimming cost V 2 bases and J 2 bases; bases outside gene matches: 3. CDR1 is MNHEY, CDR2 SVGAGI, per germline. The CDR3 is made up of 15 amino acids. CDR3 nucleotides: TGTGCCAGCAGTTACGGACTAGCGGTAACCTACGAGCAGTACTTC. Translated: CASSYGLAVTYEQYF.

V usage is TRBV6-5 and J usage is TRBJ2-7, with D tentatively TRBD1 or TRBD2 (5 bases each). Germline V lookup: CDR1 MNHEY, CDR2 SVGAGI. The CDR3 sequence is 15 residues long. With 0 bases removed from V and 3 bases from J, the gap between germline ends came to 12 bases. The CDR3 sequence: CASSYSGELLYEQYF. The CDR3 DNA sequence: TGTGCCAGCAGTTACTCGGGGGAGCTCCTCTACGAGCAGTACTTC.

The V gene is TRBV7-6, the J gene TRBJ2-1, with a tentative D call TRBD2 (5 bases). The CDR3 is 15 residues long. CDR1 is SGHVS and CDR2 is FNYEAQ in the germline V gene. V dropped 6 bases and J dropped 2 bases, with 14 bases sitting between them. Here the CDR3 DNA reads TGTGCCAGCAGTCTCATGGCGGGCACCTACAATGAGCAGTTCTTC. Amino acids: CASSLMAGTYNEQFF.

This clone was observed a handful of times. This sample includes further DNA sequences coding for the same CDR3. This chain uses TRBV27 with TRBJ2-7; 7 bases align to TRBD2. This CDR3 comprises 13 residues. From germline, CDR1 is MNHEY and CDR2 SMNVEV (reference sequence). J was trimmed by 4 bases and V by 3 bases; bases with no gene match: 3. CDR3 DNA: TGTGCCAGCAGTTTCGGGCGGGGGTACGAGCAGTACTTC. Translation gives CASSFGRGYEQYF.

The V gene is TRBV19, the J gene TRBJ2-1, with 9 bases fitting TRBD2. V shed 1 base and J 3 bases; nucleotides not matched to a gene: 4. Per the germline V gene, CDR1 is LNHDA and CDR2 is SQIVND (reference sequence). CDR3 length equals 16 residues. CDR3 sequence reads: CASSIGGLAFYNEQFF. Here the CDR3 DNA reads TGTGCCAGTAGTATAGGGGGACTAGCCTTCTACAATGAGCAGTTCTTC. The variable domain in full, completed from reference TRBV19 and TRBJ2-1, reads DGGITQSPKYLFRKEGQNVTLSCEQNLNHDAMYWYRQDPGQGLRLIYYSQIVNDFQKGDIAEGYSVSREKKESFPLTVTSAQKNPTAFYLCASSIGGLAFYNEQFFGPGTRLTVL.

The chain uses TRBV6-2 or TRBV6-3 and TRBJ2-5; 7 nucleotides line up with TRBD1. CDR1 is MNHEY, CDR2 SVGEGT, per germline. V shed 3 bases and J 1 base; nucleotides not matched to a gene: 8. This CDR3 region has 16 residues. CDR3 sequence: CASSYSGTASQETQYF. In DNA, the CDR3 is TGTGCCAGCAGTTATTCCGGGACAGCCTCCCAAGAGACCCAGTACTTC.

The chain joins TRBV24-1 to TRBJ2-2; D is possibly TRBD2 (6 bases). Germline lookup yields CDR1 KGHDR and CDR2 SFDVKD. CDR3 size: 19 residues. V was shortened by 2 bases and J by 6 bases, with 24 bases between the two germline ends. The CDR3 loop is CATSDSGRRGSQQAGELFF. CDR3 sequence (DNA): TGTGCCACCAGTGATTCCGGACGGAGGGGTAGTCAACAAGCCGGGGAGCTGTTTTTT.

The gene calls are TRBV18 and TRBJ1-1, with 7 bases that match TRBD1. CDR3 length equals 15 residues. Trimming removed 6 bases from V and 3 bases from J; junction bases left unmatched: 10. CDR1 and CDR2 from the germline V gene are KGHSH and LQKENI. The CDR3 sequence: CASSQEGGEDTEAFF. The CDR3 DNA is TGTGCCAGCTCCCAGGAAGGGGGCGAAGACACTGAAGCTTTCTTT.

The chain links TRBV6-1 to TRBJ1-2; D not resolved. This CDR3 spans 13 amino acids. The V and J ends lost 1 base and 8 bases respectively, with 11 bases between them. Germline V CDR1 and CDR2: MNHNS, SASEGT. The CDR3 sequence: CASSEDVARGYTF. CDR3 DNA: TGTGCCAGCAGTGAAGACGTGGCGAGAGGCTACACCTTC.

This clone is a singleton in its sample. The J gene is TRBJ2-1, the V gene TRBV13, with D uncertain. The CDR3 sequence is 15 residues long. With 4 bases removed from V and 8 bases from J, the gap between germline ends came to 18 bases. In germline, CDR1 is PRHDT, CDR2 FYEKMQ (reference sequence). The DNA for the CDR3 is TGTGCCAGCAGCTCCAGACCGGACCCCCGGGATGAGCAGTTCTTC. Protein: CASSSRPDPRDEQFF.

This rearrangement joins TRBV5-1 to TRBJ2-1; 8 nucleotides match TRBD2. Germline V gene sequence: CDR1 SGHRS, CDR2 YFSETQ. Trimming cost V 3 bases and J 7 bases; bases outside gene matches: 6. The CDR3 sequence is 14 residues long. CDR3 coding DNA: TGCGCCAGCAGCTCCGGGACGGGAGGGAATGAGCAGTTCTTC. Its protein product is CASSSGTGGNEQFF.

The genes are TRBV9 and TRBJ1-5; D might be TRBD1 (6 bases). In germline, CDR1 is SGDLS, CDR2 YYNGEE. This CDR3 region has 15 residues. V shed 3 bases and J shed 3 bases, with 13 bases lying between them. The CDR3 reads CASSALGQTNQPQHF. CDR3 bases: TGTGCCAGCAGCGCCCTAGGACAGACCAATCAGCCCCAGCATTTT.

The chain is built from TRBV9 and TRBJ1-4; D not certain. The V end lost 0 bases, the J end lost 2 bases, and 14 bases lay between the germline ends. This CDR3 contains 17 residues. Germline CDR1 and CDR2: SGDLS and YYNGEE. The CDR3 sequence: CASSVGTGQRTNEKLFF. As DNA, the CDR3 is TGTGCCAGCAGCGTAGGGACCGGTCAGAGGACTAATGAAAAACTGTTTTTT.

The CDR3: CASKVVRNRRKNIQYF. The CDR3 DNA follows: TGTGCCAGCAAGGTAGTCCGTAATCGGAGGAAGAACATTCAGTACTTC. The genes are TRBV5-4 and TRBJ2-4, with D tentatively TRBD2 (5 bases). Germline values: CDR1 SGHNT, CDR2 YYREEE (reference sequence). Trimming left V 6 bases short and J 7 bases short, with 23 bases between. This CDR3 region has 16 residues.

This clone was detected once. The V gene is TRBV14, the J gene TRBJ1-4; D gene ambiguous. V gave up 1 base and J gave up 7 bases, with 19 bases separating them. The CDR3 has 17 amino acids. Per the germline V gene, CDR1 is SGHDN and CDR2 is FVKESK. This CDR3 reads CASSQGFVSTSSEKLFF. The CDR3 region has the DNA TGTGCCAGCAGCCAAGGCTTTGTGTCAACTAGCTCTGAAAAACTGTTTTTT.

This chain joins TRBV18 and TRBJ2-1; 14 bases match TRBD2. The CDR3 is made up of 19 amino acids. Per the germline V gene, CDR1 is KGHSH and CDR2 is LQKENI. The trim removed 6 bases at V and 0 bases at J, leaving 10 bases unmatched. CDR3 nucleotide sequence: TGTGCCAGCTCCCAACTGGGACTAGCGGGGGCTAGCTCCTACAATGAGCAGTTCTTC. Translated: CASSQLGLAGASSYNEQFF.

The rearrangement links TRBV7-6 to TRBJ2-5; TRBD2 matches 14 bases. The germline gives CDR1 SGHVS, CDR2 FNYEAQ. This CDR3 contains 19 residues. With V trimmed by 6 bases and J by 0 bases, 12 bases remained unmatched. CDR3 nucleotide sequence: TGTGCCAGCAGTCAAAATACCGGGACTAGCGGGAGACACCAAGAGACCCAGTACTTC. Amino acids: CASSQNTGTSGRHQETQYF.

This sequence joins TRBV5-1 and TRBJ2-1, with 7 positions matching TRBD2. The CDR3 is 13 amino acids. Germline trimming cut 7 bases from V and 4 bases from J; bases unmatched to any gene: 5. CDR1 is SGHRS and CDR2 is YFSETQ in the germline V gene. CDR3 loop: CASGGEYYNEQFF. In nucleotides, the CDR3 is TGCGCCAGCGGGGGGGAATATTACAATGAGCAGTTCTTC.

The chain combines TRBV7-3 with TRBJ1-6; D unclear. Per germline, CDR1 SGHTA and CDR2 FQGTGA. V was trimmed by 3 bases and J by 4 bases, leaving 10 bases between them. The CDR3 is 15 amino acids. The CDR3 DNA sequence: TGTGCCAGCAGCTTCGACGGGCAATATAATTCACCCCTCCACTTT. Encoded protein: CASSFDGQYNSPLHF.